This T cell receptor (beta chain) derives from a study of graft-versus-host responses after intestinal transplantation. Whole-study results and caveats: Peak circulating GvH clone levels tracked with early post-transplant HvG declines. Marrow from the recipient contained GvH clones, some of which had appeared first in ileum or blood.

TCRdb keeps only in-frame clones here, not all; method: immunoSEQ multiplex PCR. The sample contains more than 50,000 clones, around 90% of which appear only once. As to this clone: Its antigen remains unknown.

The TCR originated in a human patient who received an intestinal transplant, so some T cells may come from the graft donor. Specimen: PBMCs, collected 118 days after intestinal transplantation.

For the CDR3, the DNA is TGTGCCAGTAGTATAGGCCAGACCGTCGCTAATGAGCAGTTCTTC. This codes for CASSIGQTVANEQFF. The chain employs TRBV19 and TRBJ2-1; D not resolved. This CDR3 contains 15 residues. The germline CDR1 and CDR2 sequences are LNHDA and SQIVND (reference sequence). With 1 base removed from V and 7 bases from J, the gap between germline ends came to 14 bases.